What follows are 32 T cell receptor beta chains derived from one specimen sequenced in a study of monozygotic twins with inflammatory bowel disease. TCRdb re-called the 5' RACE reads and shows each CDR3 protein once, DNA omitted. The table lists approximately 160,000 distinct CDR3 sequences. Source material: blood. The source of these receptors is a human donor with ulcerative colitis or Crohn's disease, or a healthy co-twin of an affected twin (not recorded which).

The chain recombines TRBV10-3 with TRBJ1-2; TCRdb reports TRBD1, a call that lacks DNA to check it against. The germline V gene has CDR1 ENHRY and CDR2 SYGVKD. The CDR3 sequence is 12 residues long. CDR3 in amino acids: CAISEGRDGYTF.

The chain employs TRBV6-1 and TRBJ2-3; TCRdb returns TRBD2, unconfirmable since there is no DNA. CDR1 is MNHNS, CDR2 SASEGT, per germline. The CDR3 spans 15 residues. The CDR3 protein is CASSLRTSAGDTQYF.

The rearrangement joins TRBV10-3 to TRBJ1-2; no DNA is available, so the TRBD1 call from TCRdb remains unchecked. CDR1 is ENHRY, CDR2 SYGVKD, per germline. CDR3 size: 14 residues. The CDR3 spells CAITDRLHNYGYTF.

The chain couples TRBV7-2 to TRBJ2-3; the TCRdb D gene call, TRBD1, has no DNA to confirm it. The CDR3 length is 16 residues. Germline V gene sequence: CDR1 SGHTA, CDR2 FQGNSA. CDR3 residues: CASSMGAGVSTDTQYF.

The rearrangement links TRBV7-2 to TRBJ2-7; the TCRdb call, TRBD1, lacks DNA for checking. CDR3 size: 13 residues. Germline V lookup: CDR1 SGHTA, CDR2 FQGNSA. CDR3 residues: CASSSYWGFEQYF.

The chain recombines TRBV20-1 with TRBJ1-4. The CDR3 has 15 residues. Germline V gives CDR1 DFQATT, CDR2 SNEGSKA (reference sequence). The CDR3 sequence: CSATDGASPGEKLFF.

The chain combines TRBV20-1 with TRBJ1-5; TCRdb's assignment of TRBD1 cannot be checked, as there is no DNA. This CDR3 contains 14 residues. Germline lookup yields CDR1 DFQATT and CDR2 SNEGSKA (reference sequence). The chain's CDR3 is CSAALGTSNQPQHF.

The J gene is TRBJ2-1, the V gene TRBV3-1; TCRdb outputs TRBD1, but without DNA this stays unchecked. This CDR3 spans 14 amino acids. Germline V lookup: CDR1 LGHDT, CDR2 YNNKEL (reference sequence). The chain's CDR3 is CASSRDLSYNEQFF.

The rearrangement links TRBV4-3 to TRBJ1-1. The CDR3 loop spans 14 amino acids. In germline, CDR1 is LGHNA, CDR2 YSLEER. CDR3: CASSQDSLNTEAFF.

The genes are TRBV20-1 and TRBJ2-1; TCRdb selects TRBD1, and the lack of DNA leaves this call unchecked. Germline-derived CDR1 and CDR2 are DFQATT and SNEGSKA (reference sequence). CDR3 length: 14 residues. The CDR3 is CSARGQGAGNEQFF.

The rearrangement uses TRBV5-6 and TRBJ1-4. Germline values: CDR1 SGHDT, CDR2 YYEEEE. This CDR3 spans 13 amino acids. This chain's CDR3 is CASSLDPSEKLFF.

This sequence joins TRBV11-2 and TRBJ2-7; TCRdb reports TRBD1, a call that lacks DNA to check it against. Germline CDR1 is SGHAT and CDR2 is FQNNGV. The CDR3 runs to 15 residues. CDR3 region: CASSLGTAKPYEQYF.

The chain links TRBV20-1 to TRBJ2-3; TCRdb proposes TRBD1, but this gene call is untestable without DNA. The CDR3 length is 14 residues. From germline, CDR1 is DFQATT and CDR2 SNEGSKA (reference sequence). CDR3 residues: CSAMSGTSTDTQYF.

The J gene is TRBJ2-1, the V gene TRBV11-2; TCRdb's D call, TRBD2, is unchecked because there is no DNA. CDR1 is SGHAT and CDR2 is FQNNGV in the germline V gene. The CDR3 is 17 residues long. CDR3: CASSSRRSGTTHNEQFF. The full variable domain, rest sourced from reference TRBV11-2 and TRBJ2-1, is EAGVAQSPRYKIIEKRQSVAFWCNPISGHATLYWYQQILGQGPKLLIQFQNNGVVDDSQLPKDRFSAERLKGVDSTLKIQPAKLEDSAVYLCASSSRRSGTTHNEQFFGPGTRLTVL.

This chain's CDR3 is CASSPSGSWNEQFF. This chain uses TRBV7-2 with TRBJ2-1. The CDR3 has 14 residues. Per the germline V gene, CDR1 is SGHTA and CDR2 is FQGNSA.

This CDR3 reads CASREGLASKQYF. The chain uses TRBV7-9 and TRBJ2-7; TCRdb outputs TRBD2, but without DNA this stays unchecked. CDR3 length equals 13 residues. Germline loops: CDR1 SEHNR, CDR2 FQNEAQ (reference sequence). Using reference TRBV7-9 and TRBJ2-7 for the parts outside the CDR3, the full variable domain is DTGVSQNPRHKITKRGQNVTFRCDPISEHNRLYWYRQTLGQGPEFLTYFQNEAQLEKSRLLSDRFSAERPKGSFSTLEIQRTEQGDSAMYLCASREGLASKQYFGPGTRLTVT.

The rearrangement links TRBV6-2 or TRBV6-3 to TRBJ2-7; checking the TCRdb D call of TRBD1 is not possible without DNA. Germline-derived CDR1 and CDR2 are MNHEY and SVGEGT. CDR3 length: 13 residues. The CDR3 loop reads CASSPMTGSEQYF.

The V gene is TRBV10-3, the J gene TRBJ2-3; the TCRdb call, TRBD1, lacks DNA for checking. Germline lookup yields CDR1 ENHRY and CDR2 SYGVKD. The CDR3 spans 17 residues. CDR3 protein: CAISEFGAVLGTDTQYF.

This chain joins TRBV5-1 and TRBJ2-3; TCRdb's assignment of TRBD1 cannot be checked, as there is no DNA. The V gene's germline CDR1 is SGHRS and CDR2 YFSETQ. This CDR3 contains 15 residues. CDR3 region: CASSRTGVFTDTQYF.

The chain employs TRBV15 and TRBJ2-2. CDR1 and CDR2 (germline): LNHNV, YYDKDF (reference sequence). There are 13 residues in the CDR3. The CDR3 loop is CATSRDGTGELFF.

J is TRBJ2-7 and V is TRBV5-1. The CDR3 covers 13 residues. Germline CDR1 SGHRS, CDR2 YFSETQ. The CDR3 protein is CASSLSSTYEQYF.

The rearrangement links TRBV6-1 to TRBJ1-5. The germline gives CDR1 MNHNS, CDR2 SASEGT. This CDR3 spans 14 amino acids. CDR3 in amino acids: CASSEGRLNQPQHF.

The chain combines TRBV6-5 with TRBJ2-3; TCRdb names TRBD1, which stays unverified in the absence of DNA. This CDR3 is built from 13 residues. Germline CDR1 and CDR2: MNHEY and SVGAGI. CDR3 sequence: CASRGPRADTQYF.

The chain carries TRBV6-1 and TRBJ1-6; TCRdb calls TRBD1, which cannot be checked without DNA. The CDR3 contains 15 residues. Germline loops: CDR1 MNHNS, CDR2 SASEGT. The CDR3 reads CASSPTRQGNSPLHF.

The V and J genes are TRBV10-3 and TRBJ2-7; with no DNA, the TCRdb D assignment of TRBD1 cannot be verified. The CDR3 contains 15 residues. Germline V lookup: CDR1 ENHRY, CDR2 SYGVKD. The CDR3 spells CAISEGRGAPYEQYF.

The rearrangement links TRBV9 to TRBJ1-2. The CDR3 has 13 residues. Germline V lookup: CDR1 SGDLS, CDR2 YYNGEE. The CDR3 loop is CASSASAGYGYTF.

The rearrangement joins TRBV20-1 to TRBJ2-3. The CDR3 is 11 residues long. CDR1 and CDR2 from the germline V gene are DFQATT and SNEGSKA (reference sequence). The CDR3 region is CSASTSATQYF.

The chain combines TRBV20-1 with TRBJ1-1; TCRdb's assignment of TRBD1 cannot be checked, as there is no DNA. The CDR3 contains 15 residues. The germline V gene has CDR1 DFQATT and CDR2 SNEGSKA (reference sequence). The chain's CDR3 is CSGTSSGTGHTEAFF.

The chain is built from TRBV29-1 and TRBJ2-2; the D call from TCRdb, TRBD2, cannot be confirmed without DNA. Germline V lookup: CDR1 SQVTM, CDR2 ANQGSEA. The CDR3 extends over 14 amino acids. CDR3 in amino acids: CSAFGGGAGGELFF.

The V and J genes are TRBV30 and TRBJ2-7. CDR3 length equals 11 residues. Germline CDR1 is GTSNPN and CDR2 is SVGIG (reference sequence). CDR3 sequence reads: CAGTVTYEQYF. The full variable domain, with the rest looked up from reference TRBV30 and TRBJ2-7, is SQTIHQWPATLVQPVGSPLSLECTVEGTSNPNLYWYRQAAGRGLQLLFYSVGIGQISSEVPQNLSASRPQDRQFILSSKKLLLSDSGFYLCAGTVTYEQYFGPGTRLTVT.

The chain is built from TRBV10-3 and TRBJ1-6; as DNA is missing, the TRBD1 call by TCRdb cannot be tested. The CDR3 loop spans 13 amino acids. In germline, CDR1 is ENHRY, CDR2 SYGVKD. CDR3 amino acids: CAIGTGDNSPLHF.

The V call is TRBV21-1, the J call TRBJ2-3; TCRdb outputs TRBD1, but without DNA this stays unchecked. TRBV21-1 is reported as a pseudogene. There are 16 residues in the CDR3. CDR3 amino acids: CASSKVGQGAKDTQYF.